Listed here are 16 T cell receptor beta chains from one sample, sequenced in a study of T cells after yellow fever vaccination. TCRdb redid the calling of the 5' RACE reads with MiXCR, one entry per CDR3 protein. The data show over 120,000 distinct CDR3 sequences, 5% to 8% seen once. This sample comprised CD4+ T cells sorted from PBMCs, obtained 10 days after the yellow fever booster vaccination. These receptors originate from a man aged 30 to 39 who received the YFV17D yellow fever vaccine.

This rearrangement joins TRBV20-1 to TRBJ1-1; D gene uncertain. The CDR3 length is 14 residues. CDR1 and CDR2 (germline): DFQATT, SNEGSKA (reference sequence). Trimming removed 2 bases from V and 3 bases from J, with 13 bases in between. In DNA form, the CDR3 reads TGCAGTGCTAGAAGAGCGGGGTCCGACACTGAAGCTTTCTTT. This gives the protein CSARRAGSDTEAFF.

This clonotype was seen at least ten times. The rearrangement uses TRBV5-1 and TRBJ1-1; TRBD1 agrees at 9 bases. CDR1 is SGHRS, CDR2 YFSETQ, per germline. This CDR3 spans 14 amino acids. Unmatched junction bases numbered 5, after V lost 4 bases and J lost 4 bases. CDR3 DNA sequence: TGCGCCAGCAGCGTGTCACAGGGGGCCACTGAAGCTTTCTTT. This codes for CASSVSQGATEAFF. The full variable domain, completed using reference TRBV5-1 and TRBJ1-1, is KAGVTQTPRYLIKTRGQQVTLSCSPISGHRSVSWYQQTPGQGLQFLFEYFSETQRNKGNFPGRFSGRQFSNSRSEMNVSTLELGDSALYLCASSVSQGATEAFFGQGTRLTVV.

This clonotype was detected many times. This chain connects TRBV13 to TRBJ2-4; TRBD1 agrees at 7 bases. The V and J ends lost 5 bases and 7 bases, in that order; junction bases with no gene match: 8. Per the germline V gene, CDR1 is PRHDT and CDR2 is FYEKMQ (reference sequence). The CDR3 is 14 residues long. The CDR3, as DNA: TGTGCCAGCAGCCTCAGGGGGAGTACGAACATTCAGTACTTC. Translated: CASSLRGSTNIQYF.

This clonotype was picked up many times. The chain has TRBV7-9 and TRBJ2-6; weak D call: TRBD1 (6 bases). Germline CDR1 and CDR2: SEHNR and FQNEAQ (reference sequence). The CDR3 runs to 15 residues. V lost 2 bases, J lost 4 bases, and 9 bases lay in between. The CDR3 sequence: CASSLNRAGANVLTF. The CDR3 nucleotides read TGTGCCAGCAGCTTAAACAGGGCCGGGGCCAACGTCCTGACTTTC.

This clonotype was found many times. V gene TRBV2 combines with J gene TRBJ2-1; 8 bases map to TRBD1. Germline V lookup: CDR1 SNHLY, CDR2 FYNNEI. The CDR3 has 10 amino acids. Trimming cost V 8 bases and J 12 bases; bases outside gene matches: 3. The CDR3 bases are TGTGCCAGCCTCGGGACAGGGCAGTTCTTC. Its translation is CASLGTGQFF.

This clonotype appeared many times. The rearrangement links TRBV7-8 to TRBJ2-7; D tentatively reads TRBD1 or TRBD2 (5 bases each). The germline CDR1 and CDR2 sequences are SGHVS and FQNEAQ. This CDR3 is built from 11 residues. V was clipped by 5 bases and J by 5 bases, with 7 bases between them. Written as DNA, the CDR3 is TGTGCCAGCAGCAGGGACCACGAGCAGTACTTC. Amino acids: CASSRDHEQYF.

This clonotype was seen at least ten times. This rearrangement joins TRBV20-1 to TRBJ2-4; D is undetermined. The germline CDR1 and CDR2 sequences are DFQATT and SNEGSKA (reference sequence). The CDR3 is made up of 14 amino acids. V was shortened by 3 bases and J by 3 bases, with 12 bases between the two germline ends. CDR3 coding DNA: TGCAGTGCTAGTCTTTCGGACCACAAAAACATTCAGTACTTC. This gives the protein CSASLSDHKNIQYF.

This clonotype came up many times. The chain joins TRBV28 to TRBJ2-1; D unclear. Per germline, CDR1 MDHEN and CDR2 SYDVKM. The V end lost 6 bases, the J end lost 10 bases, and 16 bases lay between the germline ends. CDR3 length: 13 residues. The CDR3 DNA reads as TGTGCCAGCAGATCCGGCCAAGGTGGAGAGCAGTTCTTC. It codes for CASRSGQGGEQFF.

This clonotype was counted ten times or more. J is TRBJ1-6 and V is TRBV20-1; 7 bases are shared with TRBD1. The V segment lost 5 bases and the J segment 0 bases; nucleotides outside the gene matches: 1. CDR3 length: 14 residues. Germline assignment: CDR1 DFQATT and CDR2 SNEGSKA (reference sequence). The CDR3 region is CSARDSSYNSPLHF. CDR3 nucleotide sequence: TGCAGTGCTCGGGACAGCTCCTATAATTCACCCCTCCACTTT.

This clonotype has more than one count but fewer than ten. The chain joins TRBV6-2 or TRBV6-3 to TRBJ2-1; the match to TRBD2 covers 10 bases. CDR3 length equals 16 residues. Losses at the gene ends were 6 bases for V and 4 bases for J; bases not matched to a gene: 9. Germline assignment: CDR1 MNHEY and CDR2 SVGEGT. CDR3 nucleotide sequence: TGTGCCAGCAGAGACCCCGGGACTAGCGAATACAATGAGCAGTTCTTC. It yields the protein CASRDPGTSEYNEQFF.

This clonotype occurred many times. The junction does not match germline at one end; this may be a read error. This chain uses TRBV20-1 with TRBJ2-1; 16 nucleotides line up with TRBD2. This CDR3 has 14 amino acids. Germline V lookup: CDR1 DFQATT, CDR2 SNEGSKA (reference sequence). In DNA form, the CDR3 reads TGCAGTGCTTCTCCGGGACTAGCGGGAGGGCCTTTCCCCTTC. Its protein is CSASPGLAGGPFPF.

There are many counts of this clonotype. V usage is TRBV12-3 or TRBV12-4 and J usage is TRBJ1-4; D remains ambiguous. The CDR3 spans 13 residues. Trimming cost V 6 bases and J 8 bases, with 13 bases left between them. The chain's CDR3 is CASSSGLREKLFF. As DNA, the CDR3 is TGTGCCAGCAGCTCCGGACTGAGAGAAAAACTGTTTTTT.

Ten or more counts support this clonotype. The V call is TRBV18, the J call TRBJ2-4, with 8 bases lining up with TRBD1. Germline V gene lookup returns CDR1 KGHSH and CDR2 LQKENI. V shed 2 bases and J 8 bases; nucleotides not matched to a gene: 8. This CDR3 spans 15 amino acids. Written as DNA, the CDR3 is TGTGCCAGCTCACCAGGGACAGGTGGATCGGACATTCAGTACTTC. As protein: CASSPGTGGSDIQYF. The variable domain in full, completed from reference TRBV18 and TRBJ2-4, reads NAGVMQNPRHLVRRRGQEARLRCSPMKGHSHVYWYRQLPEEGLKFMVYLQKENIIDESGMPKERFSAEFPKEGPSILRIQQVVRGDSAAYFCASSPGTGGSDIQYFGAGTRLSVL.

This clonotype was detected many times. The genes are TRBV20-1 and TRBJ1-2; 7 positions match TRBD1. J gave up 7 bases and V 6 bases, and 17 bases lay outside the gene matches. CDR1 is DFQATT, CDR2 SNEGSKA, per germline (reference sequence). The CDR3 consists of 15 residues. The CDR3 sequence is CSAADTVGGGAGYTF. DNA for the CDR3: TGCAGTGCCGCAGACACTGTAGGAGGGGGCGCTGGCTACACCTTC.

The V and J genes are TRBV5-1 and TRBJ2-1; D gene unclear. Trimming took off 0 bases at V and 11 bases at J, with 12 bases between the two ends. Germline assignment: CDR1 SGHRS and CDR2 YFSETQ. CDR3 size: 13 residues. CDR3 in DNA: TGCGCCAGCAGCTTGGGGGCAGGAAGGAAGCAGTTCTTC. Amino acids: CASSLGAGRKQFF.

DNA for the CDR3: TGCAGTGCTAGATCTACGGAATATTCACCCCTCCACTTT. Amino acid sequence: CSARSTEYSPLHF. This chain joins TRBV20-1 and TRBJ1-6; D unclear. Trimming removed 2 bases from V and 8 bases from J, with 10 bases in between. Germline V lookup: CDR1 DFQATT, CDR2 SNEGSKA (reference sequence). This CDR3 spans 13 amino acids.